This T cell receptor (beta chain) stems from a study of T cell changes during pregnancy in multiple sclerosis. The CDR3 is made up of 17 amino acids. Between the trimmed V and J ends, which lost 3 bases and 0 bases, there was a span of 15 bases. Germline CDR1 is LNHDA and CDR2 is SQIVND (reference sequence). Profiled with immunoSEQ multiplex PCR; TCRdb holds only in-frame clones, not every one. The repertoire consists of approximately 50,000 clones, with roughly 94% occurring once and the leading ten covering 0.31%. The gene calls are TRBV19 and TRBJ2-1, with D perhaps TRBD1 (7 bases). This clonotype originated in a female donor with multiple sclerosis, enrolled in a pregnancy study. The material was CD4+ T cells from peripheral blood mononuclear cells, obtained in the third trimester of pregnancy. The CDR3 DNA is TGTGCCAGTAGTATCAGGGGGGTCAGCCTCTCCTACAATGAGCAGTTCTTC. It is translated as CASSIRGVSLSYNEQFF.